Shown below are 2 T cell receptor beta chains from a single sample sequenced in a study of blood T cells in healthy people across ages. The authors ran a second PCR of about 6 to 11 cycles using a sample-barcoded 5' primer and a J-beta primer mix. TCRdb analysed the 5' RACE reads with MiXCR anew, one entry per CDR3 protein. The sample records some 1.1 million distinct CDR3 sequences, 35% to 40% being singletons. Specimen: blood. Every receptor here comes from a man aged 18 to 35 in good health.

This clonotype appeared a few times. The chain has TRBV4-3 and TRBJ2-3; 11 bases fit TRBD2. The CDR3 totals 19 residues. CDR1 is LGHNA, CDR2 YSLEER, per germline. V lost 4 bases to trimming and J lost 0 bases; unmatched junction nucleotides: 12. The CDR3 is CASSRTLAGGPISTDTQYF. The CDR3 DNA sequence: TGCGCCAGCAGCCGGACTCTAGCGGGGGGCCCCATTAGCACAGATACGCAGTATTTT.

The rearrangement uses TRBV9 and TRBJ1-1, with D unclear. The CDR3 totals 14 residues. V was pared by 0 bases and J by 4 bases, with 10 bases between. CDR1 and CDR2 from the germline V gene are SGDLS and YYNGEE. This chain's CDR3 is CASSVVRAGTEAFF. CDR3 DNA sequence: TGTGCCAGCAGCGTAGTGCGGGCTGGCACTGAAGCTTTCTTT.